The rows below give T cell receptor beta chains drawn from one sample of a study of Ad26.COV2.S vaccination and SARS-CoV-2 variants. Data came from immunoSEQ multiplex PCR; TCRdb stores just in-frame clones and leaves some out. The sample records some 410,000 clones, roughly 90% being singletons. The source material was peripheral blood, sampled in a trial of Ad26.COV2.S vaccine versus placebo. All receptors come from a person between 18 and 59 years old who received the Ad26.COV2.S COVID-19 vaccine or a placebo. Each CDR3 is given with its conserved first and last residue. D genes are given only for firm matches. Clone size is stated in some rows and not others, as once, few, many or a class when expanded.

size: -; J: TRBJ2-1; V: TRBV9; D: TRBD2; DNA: TGTGCCAGCAGCCCCACCCCGGGACTAGCTTACAATGAGCAGTTCTTC; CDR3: CASSPTPGLAYNEQFF
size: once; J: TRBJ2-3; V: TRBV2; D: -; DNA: TGTGCCAGCACCAGCACAGATACGCAGTATTTT; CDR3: CASTSTDTQYF
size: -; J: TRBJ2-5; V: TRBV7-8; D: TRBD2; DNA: TGTGCCAGCAGCTTGGGACTAGCGGGGTCGTACGGGGGAGAGACCCAGTACTTC; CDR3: CASSLGLAGSYGGETQYF
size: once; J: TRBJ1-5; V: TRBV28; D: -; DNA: TGTGCCAGCAGGACACAGGGTATCGGGCCCCAGCATTTT; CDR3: CASRTQGIGPQHF
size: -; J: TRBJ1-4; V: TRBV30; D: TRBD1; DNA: TGTGCCTGGAGTGTATGGACAGGGGGAGAAAAACTGTTTTTT; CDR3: CAWSVWTGGEKLFF
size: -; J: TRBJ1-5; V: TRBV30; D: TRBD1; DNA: TGTGCCTGGACCCGTCTGGGACAGGGCAATCAGCCCCAGCATTTT; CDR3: CAWTRLGQGNQPQHF
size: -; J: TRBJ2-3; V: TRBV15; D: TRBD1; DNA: TGTGCCACCAGCAGCTTGACAGGGGATCTTCCAGATACGCAGTATTTT; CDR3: CATSSLTGDLPDTQYF
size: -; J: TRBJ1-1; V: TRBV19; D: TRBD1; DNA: TGTGCCAGTACCCGGGACAGGGGGCAGAGGACTGAAGCTTTCTTT; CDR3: CASTRDRGQRTEAFF
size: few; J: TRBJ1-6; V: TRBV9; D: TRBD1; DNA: TGTGCCAGCAGCGTAGGAGGGACAGGGAATTCACCCCTCCACTTT; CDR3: CASSVGGTGNSPLHF
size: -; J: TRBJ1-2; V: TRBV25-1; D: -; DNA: TGTGCCAGCAGTGAATTTTTCAGCTATGGCTACACCTTC; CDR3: CASSEFFSYGYTF
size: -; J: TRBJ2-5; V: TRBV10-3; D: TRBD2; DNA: TGTGCCATCAGTGAGGTTAGCGGGGAGGCCCAAGAGTACTTC; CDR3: CAISEVSGEAQEYF
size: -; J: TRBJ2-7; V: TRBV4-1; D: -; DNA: TGCGCCAGCAGCCTCTCGCGGGGGCACTCCTACGAGCAGTACTTC; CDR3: CASSLSRGHSYEQYF
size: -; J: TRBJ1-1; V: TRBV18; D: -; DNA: TGTGCCAGCTCACCAGTTTCTAACACTGAAGCTTTCTTT; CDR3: CASSPVSNTEAFF
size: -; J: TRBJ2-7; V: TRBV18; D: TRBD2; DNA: TGTGCCAGCTCACGGGGAGCGGGGGTGCTCGAGCAGTACTTC; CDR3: CASSRGAGVLEQYF
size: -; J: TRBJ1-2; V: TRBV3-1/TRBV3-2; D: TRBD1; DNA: TGTGCCAGCAGCGGACGGGACAGCAACTATGGCTACACCTTC; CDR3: CASSGRDSNYGYTF
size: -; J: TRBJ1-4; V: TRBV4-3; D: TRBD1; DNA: TGCGCCAGCAGCCAGAGACAGGGTGATGAAAAACTGTTTTTT; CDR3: CASSQRQGDEKLFF
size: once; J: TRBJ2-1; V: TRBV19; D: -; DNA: TGTGCCAGTAGTTATCTGTTGTACAATGAGCAGTTCTTC; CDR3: CASSYLLYNEQFF
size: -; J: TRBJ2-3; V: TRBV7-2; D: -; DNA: TGTGCCAGCAGTCTAGGTCCAGATACGCAGTATTTT; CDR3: CASSLGPDTQYF
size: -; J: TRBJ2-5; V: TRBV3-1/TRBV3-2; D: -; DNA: TGTGCCAGCAGCCAAAGTGGGGTGGAGACCCAGTACTTC; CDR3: CASSQSGVETQYF
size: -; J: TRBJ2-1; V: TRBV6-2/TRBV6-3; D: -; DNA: TGTGCCAGCAGTCACGGGGATCGATACAATGAGCAGTTCTTC; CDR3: CASSHGDRYNEQFF
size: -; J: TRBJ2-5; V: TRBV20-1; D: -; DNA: TGCAGTGCTAGTGGCGAGACCCAGTACTTC; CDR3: CSASGETQYF
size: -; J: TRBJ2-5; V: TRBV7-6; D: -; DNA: TGTGCCAGCAGCCTAGGGGGGGGAAATGCACAAGAGACCCAGTACTTC; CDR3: CASSLGGGNAQETQYF
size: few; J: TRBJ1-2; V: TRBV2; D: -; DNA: TGTGCGGGGTGGGGGAGCTATGGCTACACCTTC; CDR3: CAGWGSYGYTF
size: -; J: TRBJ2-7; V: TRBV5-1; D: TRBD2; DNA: TGCGCCAGCAGCCCCCAGGAGGCGGGGGGGCCATACGAGCAGTACTTC; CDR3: CASSPQEAGGPYEQYF
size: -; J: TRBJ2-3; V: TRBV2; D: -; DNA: TGTGCCAGCAAGCAGGGGGGGTTCACAGATACGCAGTATTTT; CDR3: CASKQGGFTDTQYF
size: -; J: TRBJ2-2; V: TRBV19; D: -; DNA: TGTGCCAGTAGTATTGGACTAGGGGAGCTGTTTTTT; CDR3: CASSIGLGELFF
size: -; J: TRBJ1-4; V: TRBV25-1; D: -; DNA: TGTGCCAGCAGTAACCCCGCAACTAATGAAAAACTGTTTTTT; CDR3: CASSNPATNEKLFF
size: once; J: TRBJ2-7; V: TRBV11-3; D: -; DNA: TGTGCCAGCAGCTTAGAGGGGAAAGCCTACGAGCAGTACTTC; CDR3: CASSLEGKAYEQYF
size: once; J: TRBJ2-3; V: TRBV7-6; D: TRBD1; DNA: TGTGCCAGCAGCCCGGGACAGGGAGGGGCAGATACGCAGTATTTT; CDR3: CASSPGQGGADTQYF
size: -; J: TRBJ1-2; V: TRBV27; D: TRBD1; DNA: TGTGCCAGCAGTACCCTAGGACAGGCGACCCTTGGCTACACCTTC; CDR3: CASSTLGQATLGYTF
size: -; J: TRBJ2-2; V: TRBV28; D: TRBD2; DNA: TGTGCCAGCAGCCGCTCGGGACTAGCGGGGGCGAGAGTGTGGACCGGGGAGCTGTTTTTT; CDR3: CASSRSGLAGARVWTGELFF
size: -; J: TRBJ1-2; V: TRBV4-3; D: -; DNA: TGCGCCAGCAGCCAATGGATGGTTGACGGGGGTAGGAACTATGGCTACACCTTC; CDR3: CASSQWMVDGGRNYGYTF
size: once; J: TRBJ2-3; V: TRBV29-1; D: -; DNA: TGCAGCGTTGAAGTGGTCGGGGGTAGCACAGATACGCAGTATTTT; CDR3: CSVEVVGGSTDTQYF
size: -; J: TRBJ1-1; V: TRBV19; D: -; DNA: TGTGCCAGTAGTGCTTTGATCAGCCTGTGGGACACTGAAGCTTTCTTT; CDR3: CASSALISLWDTEAFF
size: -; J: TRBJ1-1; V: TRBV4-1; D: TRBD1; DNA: TGCGCCAGCAGCCAAGGGCCCTCCGGGACAGGGGGCACTGAAGCTTTCTTT; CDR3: CASSQGPSGTGGTEAFF
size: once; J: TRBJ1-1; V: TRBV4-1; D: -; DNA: TGCGCCAGCAGCCGAACCAGGGTTTTCTTAGAAACGGACACTGAAGCTTTCTTT; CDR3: CASSRTRVFLETDTEAFF